The clone carrying this T cell receptor (beta chain) was counted a single time. Its antigen remains unidentified. These data come from a study of OX40 agonist ivuxolimab in advanced cancers. General study results and limits: The mean number of expanded clones was higher in CD8+ T cells than in CD4+. What antigens the expanded peripheral T cells recognized was never established.

TCRdb keeps only in-frame clones here, not all; method: immunoSEQ multiplex PCR. The table lists about 77,000 clones, 90% to 95% of them singletons. The CDR3 is made up of 13 amino acids. Germline CDR1 SGHAT, CDR2 FQNNGV. V lost 5 bases and J lost 9, with 14 bases in between. This receptor was obtained from an adult with an advanced solid tumor such as melanoma, head and neck, liver or kidney cancer. The sequencing here drew on CD4+ or CD8+ T cells sorted from blood, taken in a trial of the OX40 agonist ivuxolimab. The chain is built from TRBV11-2 and TRBJ2-1; no definite D call. CDR3 sequence (DNA): TGTGCCAGCAGCCCCGTCCGCCTGGGTGAGCAGTTCTTC. Residues: CASSPVRLGEQFF.